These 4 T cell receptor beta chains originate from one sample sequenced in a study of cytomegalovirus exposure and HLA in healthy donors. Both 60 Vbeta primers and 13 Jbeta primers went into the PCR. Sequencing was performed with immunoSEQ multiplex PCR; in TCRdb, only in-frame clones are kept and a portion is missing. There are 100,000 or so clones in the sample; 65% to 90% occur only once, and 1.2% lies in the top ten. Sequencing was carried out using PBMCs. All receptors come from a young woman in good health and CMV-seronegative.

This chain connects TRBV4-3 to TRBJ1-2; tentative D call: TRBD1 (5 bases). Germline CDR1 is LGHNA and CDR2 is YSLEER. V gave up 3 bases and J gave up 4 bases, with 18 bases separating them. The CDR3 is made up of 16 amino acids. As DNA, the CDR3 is TGCGCCAGCAGCCAGGATAGGACAACCCCTCTCTATGGCTACACCTTC. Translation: CASSQDRTTPLYGYTF.

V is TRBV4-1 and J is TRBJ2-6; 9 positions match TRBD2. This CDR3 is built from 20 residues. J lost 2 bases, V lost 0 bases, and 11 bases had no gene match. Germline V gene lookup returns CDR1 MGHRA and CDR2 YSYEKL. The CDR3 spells CASSQDPSVAGVTGANVLTF. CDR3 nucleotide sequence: TGCGCCAGCAGCCAAGATCCGTCCGTAGCGGGGGTAACTGGGGCCAACGTCCTGACTTTC.

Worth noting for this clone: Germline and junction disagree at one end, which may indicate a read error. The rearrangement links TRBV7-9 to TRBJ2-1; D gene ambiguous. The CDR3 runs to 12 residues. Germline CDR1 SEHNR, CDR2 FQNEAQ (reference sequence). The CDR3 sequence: CSSSLVVYEQFF. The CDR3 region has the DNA TGTTCCAGCAGCTTAGTTGTCTATGAGCAGTTCTTC.

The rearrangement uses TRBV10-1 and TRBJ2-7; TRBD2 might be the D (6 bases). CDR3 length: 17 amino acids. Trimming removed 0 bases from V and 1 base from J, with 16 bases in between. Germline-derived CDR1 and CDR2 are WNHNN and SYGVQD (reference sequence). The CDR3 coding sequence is TGCGCCAGCAGTGAGTCGAAGGGATCGGGGGATTCCTACGAGCAGTACTTC. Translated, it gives CASSESKGSGDSYEQYF.